This record concerns one TCR beta chain sequence. Antigen: not known. This record comes from a study of T cell responses to AZD1222 COVID-19 vaccine. General study results and limits: The peak T cell response came first, and repertoires were sampled only after it. A mostly white British donor set with more females was recruited, and clonal diversity was possibly underestimated.

Trimming cost V 1 base and J 5 bases, with 7 bases left between them. In germline, CDR1 is SGHDT, CDR2 YYEEEE. The CDR3 spans 14 residues. Sequencing used immunoSEQ multiplex PCR; TCRdb keeps in-frame clones, though not all of them. The sample holds 140,000 or so clones; 88% are singletons and the top ten take 5% to 6.5%. The rearrangement uses TRBV5-6 and TRBJ1-6; D ambiguous. The origin of this receptor is an adult who received the MenACWY meningococcal vaccine as a control. The starting material was peripheral blood, obtained 28 days after the second dose of the MenACWY control vaccine. CDR3 coding DNA: TGTGCCAGCAGCTTGCGCTCTAATAATTCACCCCTCCACTTT. This sequence encodes CASSLRSNNSPLHF. The variable domain in full, with the rest retrieved from reference TRBV5-6 and TRBJ1-6, is DAGVTQSPTHLIKTRGQQVTLRCSPKSGHDTVSWYQQALGQGPQFIFQYYEEEERQRGNFPDRFSGHQFPNYSSELNVNALLLGDSALYLCASSLRSNNSPLHFGNGTRLTVT.